This T cell receptor beta chain appears in the sequencing data of a study of cytomegalovirus exposure and HLA in healthy donors. In the PCR, 60 Vbeta and 13 Jbeta primers were used. The table came from immunoSEQ multiplex PCR; TCRdb's copy has only in-frame clones and leaves some out. This sample has about 140,000 clones, with over 60% found just once. Germline CDR1 MGHRA, CDR2 YSYEKL. Trimming stripped 3 bases from V and 1 base from J, with 9 bases between. CDR3 length equals 14 residues. The chain joins TRBV4-1 to TRBJ2-5; maybe TRBD2 (5 bases). The receptor comes from a man in his forties or fifties in good health and CMV-seronegative. The sequenced sample consisted of PBMCs. In DNA form, the CDR3 reads TGCGCCAGCAGCCACCGGGAAATCCAAGAGACCCAGTACTTC. It yields the protein CASSHREIQETQYF.